These 26 T cell receptor beta chains came from one sample sequenced in a study of cytomegalovirus exposure and HLA in healthy donors. PCR primers comprised 60 Vbeta and 13 Jbeta primers. Libraries were prepared by immunoSEQ multiplex PCR; TCRdb keeps only in-frame clonotypes and omits some of them. The table records fewer than 150,000 clones, about 80% of them present only once. Specimen: PBMCs. The receptor set was obtained from a man aged 40-49 years in good health and CMV-seropositive.

Concerning this clone: Additional DNA sequences in this sample encode the identical CDR3. The chain employs TRBV4-3 and TRBJ2-1; 11 bases align to TRBD2. Germline lookup yields CDR1 LGHNA and CDR2 YSLEER. This CDR3 comprises 15 residues. V was pared by 3 bases and J by 4 bases, with 2 bases of the junction left unmatched. The CDR3 sequence: CASSQGLADYNEQFF. Here the CDR3 DNA reads TGCGCCAGCAGCCAGGGACTAGCGGATTACAATGAGCAGTTCTTC.

CDR3 residues: CASSPAGTSGRHEQFF. CDR3 nucleotides: TGTGCCAGCAGTCCGGCCGGGACTAGCGGGAGACATGAGCAGTTCTTC. The V call is TRBV27, the J call TRBJ2-1; 14 bases line up with TRBD2. The V gene end was trimmed by 5 bases and the J gene end by 8 bases; junction bases not matched to a gene: 8. There are 16 residues in the CDR3. Looked up from germline, CDR1 is MNHEY and CDR2 is SMNVEV (reference sequence).

This rearrangement joins TRBV28 to TRBJ2-1; D might be TRBD2 (7 bases). Germline V lookup: CDR1 MDHEN, CDR2 SYDVKM. V was clipped by 10 bases and J by 0 bases, with 16 bases between them. This CDR3 contains 15 residues. In nucleotides, the CDR3 is TGTGCCACCACAGGGCGGGGGAGCTCCTACAATGAGCAGTTCTTC. Translation: CATTGRGSSYNEQFF.

V usage is TRBV27 and J usage is TRBJ1-2, with a tentative D call TRBD1 (5 bases). Germline-derived CDR1 and CDR2 are MNHEY and SMNVEV (reference sequence). V was shortened by 0 bases and J by 7 bases, with 15 bases between the two germline ends. The CDR3 spans 15 residues. CDR3 nucleotides: TGTGCCAGCAGTTTATCCGGGGGGTCCGGCAGTGGCTACACCTTC. It encodes CASSLSGGSGSGYTF.

The chain links TRBV19 to TRBJ2-5; D may be TRBD2 (5 bases). The length of the CDR3 is 15 residues. The germline V gene has CDR1 LNHDA and CDR2 SQIVND (reference sequence). Trimming took off 3 bases at V and 7 bases at J, with 18 bases between the two ends. DNA of the CDR3: TGTGCCAGTAGTATCACGGGGTTCCGAGGTGGGACCCAGTACTTC. This encodes CASSITGFRGGTQYF.

Only a few counts were recorded for this clone. The rearrangement joins TRBV25-1 to TRBJ2-2, with D tentatively TRBD1 (5 bases). Trimming took 5 bases from V and 0 from J, leaving 7 bases between them. The CDR3 is made up of 14 amino acids. Germline CDR1 and CDR2: MGHDK and SYGVNS. The CDR3 DNA sequence: TGTGCCAGCAGTCCCAGGGCGAACACCGGGGAGCTGTTTTTT. As protein: CASSPRANTGELFF.

The chain links TRBV10-3 to TRBJ1-3; D might be TRBD1 (6 bases). CDR3 length: 13 amino acids. The V end lost 10 bases, the J end lost 4 bases, and 14 bases lay between the germline ends. Looked up from germline, CDR1 is ENHRY and CDR2 is SYGVKD. The CDR3 region is CATIQGIGNTIYF. The CDR3 nucleotides read TGTGCCACAATACAGGGAATAGGAAACACCATATATTTT.

This clone has a single count. The chain recombines TRBV28 with TRBJ2-7; 8 bases map to TRBD2. CDR3 length: 15 amino acids. Losses at the gene ends were 4 bases for V and 4 bases for J; bases not matched to a gene: 9. From germline, CDR1 is MDHEN and CDR2 SYDVKM. The CDR3 DNA reads as TGTGCCAGCAGTTCACTAGCGGCATCACTTTACGAGCAGTACTTC. Protein product: CASSSLAASLYEQYF.

In this sample, this clone turned up a few times. This chain connects TRBV9 to TRBJ1-2; tentative D call: TRBD1 (6 bases). Trimming pared 5 bases from V and 5 bases from J, leaving 10 bases between. CDR1 and CDR2 (germline): SGDLS, YYNGEE. This CDR3 region has 12 residues. The CDR3 protein is CASRAQGYGYTF. For the CDR3, the DNA is TGTGCCAGCAGAGCCCAGGGGTATGGCTACACCTTC.

Points on this clone: This sequence may be a read error, since a much larger clone differs from it by one base. Other DNA sequences within the sample encode an identical CDR3. V usage is TRBV6-1 and J usage is TRBJ1-1, with unresolved D. The V gene's germline CDR1 is MNHNS and CDR2 SASEGT. V dropped 1 base and J dropped 1 base, with 4 bases sitting between them. The CDR3 has 13 residues. The CDR3 nucleotides read TGTGCCAGCAGTGAAGGCGGGAACACTGAAGCTTTCTTT. Translation: CASSEGGNTEAFF.

The genes are TRBV11-3 and TRBJ2-7; D is possibly TRBD2 (5 bases). The germline CDR1 and CDR2 sequences are SGHNT and YENEEA. The CDR3 is made up of 16 amino acids. The V end was cut by 1 base, the J end by 9 bases, with 22 bases between. The CDR3 protein is CASSLVTGPAGAGQYF. In DNA, the CDR3 is TGTGCCAGCAGCTTAGTAACCGGCCCCGCGGGCGCCGGGCAGTACTTC.

V and J are TRBV5-1 and TRBJ2-3, with 13 bases identical to TRBD2. The ends lost 0 bases at V and 1 base at J; junction bases unmatched: 2. Germline CDR1 is SGHRS and CDR2 is YFSETQ. CDR3 length: 17 residues. This chain's CDR3 is CASSLAGTSGGTDTQYF. DNA of the CDR3: TGCGCCAGCAGCTTGGCCGGGACTAGCGGGGGCACAGATACGCAGTATTTT. Full variable domain (outside the CDR3, taken from reference TRBV5-1 and TRBJ2-3): KAGVTQTPRYLIKTRGQQVTLSCSPISGHRSVSWYQQTPGQGLQFLFEYFSETQRNKGNFPGRFSGRQFSNSRSEMNVSTLELGDSALYLCASSLAGTSGGTDTQYFGPGTRLTVL.

The genes are TRBV6-5 and TRBJ2-7, with TRBD1 identical over 12 bases. Germline assignment: CDR1 MNHEY and CDR2 SVGAGI. This CDR3 spans 15 amino acids. The V and J ends lost 2 bases and 10 bases, in that order; junction bases with no gene match: 9. CDR3 sequence (DNA): TGTGCCAGCAGTTACATCGGGACAGGGGGCGCGCAACAGTACTTC. Its translation: CASSYIGTGGAQQYF.

The chain couples TRBV19 to TRBJ1-5; D may be TRBD1 (5 bases). With 6 bases removed from V and 2 bases from J, the gap between germline ends came to 20 bases. Germline V lookup: CDR1 LNHDA, CDR2 SQIVND (reference sequence). CDR3 size: 17 residues. The CDR3 here is CASSQTSGRGGNQPQHF. CDR3 bases: TGTGCCAGTAGCCAAACGTCCGGGAGGGGTGGCAATCAGCCCCAGCATTTT.

The chain uses TRBV10-3 and TRBJ2-7; TRBD1 might be the D (5 bases). Germline assignment: CDR1 ENHRY and CDR2 SYGVKD. V was clipped by 6 bases and J by 6 bases, with 21 bases between them. The CDR3 covers 15 residues. The CDR3 spells CAIRSSGIRPREQYF. In nucleotides, the CDR3 is TGTGCCATCAGGTCCTCAGGGATCCGACCCCGCGAGCAGTACTTC.

The rearrangement links TRBV7-2 to TRBJ2-3; possibly TRBD1 for D (7 bases). V gave up 5 bases and J gave up 6 bases, with 18 bases separating them. The CDR3 is 15 residues long. Germline-derived CDR1 and CDR2 are SGHTA and FQGNSA. CDR3 bases: TGTGCCAGCAGCGGCGGGACAGTCGTCCGTGATACGCAGTATTTT. Translation gives CASSGGTVVRDTQYF. Combining the CDR3 with reference TRBV7-2 and TRBJ2-3 gives the whole variable domain GAGVSQSPSNKVTEKGKDVELRCDPISGHTALYWYRQSLGQGLEFLIYFQGNSAPDKSGLPSDRFSAERTGGSVSTLTIQRTQQEDSAVYLCASSGGTVVRDTQYFGPGTRLTVL.

This clone was seen more than once but under ten times. This rearrangement joins TRBV19 to TRBJ2-7; TRBD2 matches 8 bases. Unmatched junction bases numbered 10, after V lost 7 bases and J lost 5 bases. The CDR3 is made up of 14 amino acids. Per the germline V gene, CDR1 is LNHDA and CDR2 is SQIVND (reference sequence). CDR3 nucleotide sequence: TGTGCCAGTACCCTGGGCGGGGGGCACAACGAGCAGTACTTC. It specifies CASTLGGGHNEQYF.

There are a few counts of this clone. The rearrangement joins TRBV5-6 to TRBJ1-1; no clear D. Trimming took off 5 bases at V and 1 base at J, with 15 bases between the two ends. The length of the CDR3 is 15 residues. Germline CDR1 SGHDT, CDR2 YYEEEE. CDR3 amino acids: CASSPDTGRNTEAFF. As DNA, the CDR3 is TGTGCCAGCAGTCCCGACACGGGGAGGAACACTGAAGCTTTCTTT. The full variable domain, its missing parts supplied by reference TRBV5-6 and TRBJ1-1, is DAGVTQSPTHLIKTRGQQVTLRCSPKSGHDTVSWYQQALGQGPQFIFQYYEEEERQRGNFPDRFSGHQFPNYSSELNVNALLLGDSALYLCASSPDTGRNTEAFFGQGTRLTVV.

V is TRBV9 and J is TRBJ2-5, with unresolved D. The CDR3 length is 15 residues. V lost 6 bases and J lost 5, with 20 bases in between. The germline gives CDR1 SGDLS, CDR2 YYNGEE. The CDR3 DNA reads TGTGCCAGCACCCCTGGCCGCCAGGTTCGGGAGACCCAGTACTTC. Its protein is CASTPGRQVRETQYF.

The V call is TRBV29-1, the J call TRBJ2-1; tentative D call: TRBD1 (5 bases). This CDR3 contains 17 residues. Deletions cut 1 base from V and 0 bases from J, with 16 bases between. The V gene's germline CDR1 is SQVTM and CDR2 ANQGSEA. This chain's CDR3 is CSVEGSPRQSSYNEQFF. The CDR3 coding sequence is TGCAGCGTTGAAGGGAGCCCGAGACAGAGCTCCTACAATGAGCAGTTCTTC.

This clone has a handful of counts. V and J are TRBV7-2 and TRBJ2-5; a weak D match, TRBD2 (7 bases). V shed 5 bases and J shed 5 bases, with 21 bases lying between them. The CDR3 consists of 16 residues. Germline V gene data show CDR1 as SGHTA and CDR2 as FQGNSA. CDR3 loop: CASSKILRGGGETQYF. The CDR3 region has the DNA TGTGCCAGCAGCAAGATCCTCCGCGGGGGCGGGGAGACCCAGTACTTC.

The V gene is TRBV6-6, the J gene TRBJ1-5, with a weak D call TRBD1 (5 bases). Looked up from germline, CDR1 is MNHNY and CDR2 is SVGAGI (reference sequence). CDR3 length: 14 amino acids. Trimming pared 6 bases from V and 6 bases from J, leaving 15 bases between. The CDR3 loop reads CASSPGHIGQPQHF. The DNA for the CDR3 is TGTGCCAGCAGCCCCGGACACATTGGTCAGCCCCAGCATTTT.

This clone turned up a few times. The chain carries TRBV10-3 and TRBJ1-2; 7 bases line up with TRBD1. The CDR3 loop spans 12 amino acids. The V and J ends lost 8 bases and 5 bases, in that order; junction bases with no gene match: 5. From germline, CDR1 is ENHRY and CDR2 SYGVKD. CDR3 region: CAIGEGAYGYTF. The CDR3 nucleotides are TGTGCCATCGGAGAGGGGGCGTATGGCTACACCTTC.

J is TRBJ2-5 and V is TRBV7-3, with D possibly TRBD2 on 5 matching bases. V was clipped by 3 bases and J by 9 bases, with 14 bases between them. This CDR3 has 13 amino acids. Germline V gene lookup returns CDR1 SGHTA and CDR2 FQGTGA. The CDR3 spells CASSFTGTGAQYF. CDR3 sequence (DNA): TGTGCCAGCAGCTTCACGGGAACCGGGGCCCAGTACTTC.

The chain uses TRBV5-1 and TRBJ2-1, with 8 bases that match TRBD2. V gave up 4 bases and J gave up 9 bases; unmatched junction bases: 9. The CDR3 has 14 amino acids. In germline, CDR1 is SGHRS, CDR2 YFSETQ. CDR3 loop: CASSKEREIGEQFF. The CDR3 DNA reads TGCGCCAGCAGCAAGGAGCGGGAGATCGGTGAGCAGTTCTTC. The full variable domain, in which reference TRBV5-1 and TRBJ2-1 provide the parts outside the CDR3, is KAGVTQTPRYLIKTRGQQVTLSCSPISGHRSVSWYQQTPGQGLQFLFEYFSETQRNKGNFPGRFSGRQFSNSRSEMNVSTLELGDSALYLCASSKEREIGEQFFGPGTRLTVL.

V and J are TRBV10-3 and TRBJ2-7; D remains unclear. CDR1 is ENHRY, CDR2 SYGVKD, per germline. The CDR3 sequence is 13 residues long. Trimming took off 0 bases at V and 3 bases at J, with 6 bases between the two ends. CDR3 DNA sequence: TGTGCCATCAGTGAGTCAGAGTACTACGAGCAGTACTTC. This encodes CAISESEYYEQYF.